What follows are 23 T cell receptor beta chains derived from one specimen sequenced in a study of cytomegalovirus exposure and HLA in healthy donors. Amplification used 60 Vbeta primers and 13 Jbeta primers. Data came from immunoSEQ multiplex PCR; TCRdb stores just in-frame clones and leaves some out. The sample has approximately 200,000 clones; about three quarters are singletons. Sequencing was carried out using PBMCs. The receptors were sampled from a man aged 35-49 years in good health and CMV-seronegative.

The V gene is TRBV27, the J gene TRBJ1-1; tentatively, D is TRBD1 (5 bases). The CDR3 has 13 residues. From germline, CDR1 is MNHEY and CDR2 SMNVEV (reference sequence). Trimming took off 6 bases at V and 3 bases at J, with 11 bases between the two ends. The CDR3 nucleotides read TGTGCCAGCAGGGTCGCAGGGTACACTGAAGCTTTCTTT. As protein: CASRVAGYTEAFF.

The rearrangement uses TRBV15 and TRBJ2-5; D unclear. The V end was cut by 0 bases, the J end by 2 bases, with 10 bases between. CDR3 size: 15 residues. CDR1 and CDR2 from the germline V gene are LNHNV and YYDKDF (reference sequence). The CDR3 sequence is CATSRDPQLQETQYF. In nucleotides, the CDR3 is TGTGCCACCAGCAGAGATCCACAGCTACAAGAGACCCAGTACTTC.

The V call is TRBV14, the J call TRBJ2-5; 10 bases fit TRBD2. This CDR3 spans 13 amino acids. CDR1 SGHDN and CDR2 FVKESK come from the germline V gene. Unmatched junction bases numbered 0, after V lost 4 bases and J lost 4 bases. CDR3 DNA sequence: TGTGCCAGCAGCCTAGCGGGAGGAGAGACCCAGTACTTC. The encoded protein is CASSLAGGETQYF.

This chain connects TRBV5-1 to TRBJ1-1; possibly TRBD1 for D (5 bases). CDR1 and CDR2 (germline): SGHRS, YFSETQ. V was clipped by 6 bases and J by 5 bases, with 8 bases between them. This CDR3 comprises 11 residues. In DNA, the CDR3 is TGCGCCAGCATAGGGGCGACTGAAGCTTTCTTT. This sequence encodes CASIGATEAFF.

The table lists this clone with a count of one. J is TRBJ2-1 and V is TRBV21-1; the D call in the table, TRBD2, was not verified against the DNA. TRBV21-1 is recorded as a pseudogene. The CDR3 runs to 18 residues. The CDR3 loop reads CASSKPAGVVSGWNEQFF. DNA for the CDR3: TGTGCCAGCAGCAAACCAGCGGGAGTGGTTTCGGGGTGGAATGAGCAGTTCTTC.

The chain has TRBV19 and TRBJ1-1; perhaps TRBD1 as D (6 bases). Per the germline V gene, CDR1 is LNHDA and CDR2 is SQIVND (reference sequence). CDR3 length: 13 residues. With 7 bases removed from V and 6 bases from J, the gap between germline ends came to 15 bases. CDR3 coding DNA: TGTGCCAGTACCTCAGGGGCGCGCCCTGAAGCTTTCTTT. It is translated as CASTSGARPEAFF. Full variable domain (remainder filled in from reference TRBV19 and TRBJ1-1): DGGITQSPKYLFRKEGQNVTLSCEQNLNHDAMYWYRQDPGQGLRLIYYSQIVNDFQKGDIAEGYSVSREKKESFPLTVTSAQKNPTAFYLCASTSGARPEAFFGQGTRLTVV.

The chain couples TRBV10-3 to TRBJ2-7; D not certain. V dropped 6 bases and J dropped 4 bases, with 19 bases sitting between them. Germline CDR1 reads ENHRY; CDR2 reads SYGVKD. The length of the CDR3 is 15 residues. The CDR3 loop reads CAIRSPSASQYEQYF. CDR3 sequence (DNA): TGTGCCATCAGGTCCCCCAGCGCCTCCCAGTACGAGCAGTACTTC.

This sequence joins TRBV15 and TRBJ2-6; perhaps TRBD1 as D (5 bases). Between the trimmed V and J ends, which lost 3 bases and 0 bases, there was a span of 6 bases. Germline V gives CDR1 LNHNV, CDR2 YYDKDF (reference sequence). The CDR3 consists of 15 residues. Here the CDR3 DNA reads TGTGCCACCAGCAGGACAGCCTCTGGGGCCAACGTCCTGACTTTC. Translating gives CATSRTASGANVLTF.

Only a few counts were recorded for this clone. The chain uses TRBV7-3 and TRBJ2-3; 12 nucleotides line up with TRBD2. This CDR3 is 18 amino acids long. After removal of 5 bases from V and 0 bases from J, the junction contained 9 bases not matched to a gene. Germline CDR1 reads SGHTA; CDR2 reads FQGTGA. CDR3 DNA: TGTGCCAGCAGCCCTGGCGCGCTAGCGGGAGGGAGCACAGATACGCAGTATTTT. Translation: CASSPGALAGGSTDTQYF. The entire variable domain, with the rest obtained from reference TRBV7-3 and TRBJ2-3, is as follows: GAGVSQTPSNKVTEKGKYVELRCDPISGHTALYWYRQSLGQGPEFLIYFQGTGAADDSGLPNDRFFAVRPEGSVSTLKIQRTERGDSAVYLCASSPGALAGGSTDTQYFGPGTRLTVL.

This rearrangement joins TRBV2 to TRBJ2-7, with unresolved D. The CDR3 runs 13 residues. Germline CDR1 reads SNHLY; CDR2 reads FYNNEI. Trimming cost V 7 bases and J 0 bases, with 10 bases left between them. In DNA form, the CDR3 reads TGTGCCAGCAAGCACGAAGACTCCTACGAGCAGTACTTC. It translates to CASKHEDSYEQYF.

J is TRBJ1-2 and V is TRBV6-1; no reliable D call. The CDR3 sequence is 13 residues long. Germline V gives CDR1 MNHNS, CDR2 SASEGT. V was cut by 1 base and J by 8 bases, with 11 bases left in between. CDR3 residues: CASSEGLTRGYTF. CDR3 nucleotide sequence: TGTGCCAGCAGTGAAGGGCTGACGCGGGGCTACACCTTC.

The chain uses TRBV7-8 and TRBJ2-1; TRBD2 is a possible D gene (7 bases). V was trimmed by 0 bases and J by 8 bases, leaving 11 bases between them. CDR3 length equals 14 residues. Germline values: CDR1 SGHVS, CDR2 FQNEAQ. The CDR3 is CASSLAGGPDEQFF. The CDR3 nucleotides are TGTGCCAGCAGCTTAGCGGGGGGGCCAGATGAGCAGTTCTTC. The full variable domain, rest sourced from reference TRBV7-8 and TRBJ2-1, is GAGVSQSPRYKVAKRGQDVALRCDPISGHVSLFWYQQALGQGPEFLTYFQNEAQLDKSGLPSDRFFAERPEGSVSTLKIQRTQQEDSAVYLCASSLAGGPDEQFFGPGTRLTVL.

The chain couples TRBV11-2 to TRBJ2-1; 7 nucleotides align to TRBD2. The CDR3 is made up of 19 amino acids. J lost 0 bases, V lost 2 bases, and 13 bases had no gene match. Germline CDR1 SGHAT, CDR2 FQNNGV. The CDR3 DNA follows: TGTGCCAGCAGCTTATTTTGGCAGGGAGGGGTACCCTCCTACAATGAGCAGTTCTTC. Protein product: CASSLFWQGGVPSYNEQFF.

The J gene is TRBJ2-7, the V gene TRBV7-6; tentative D call: TRBD2 (6 bases). CDR3 length: 14 residues. CDR1 is SGHVS, CDR2 FNYEAQ, per germline. The V gene lost 5 bases and the J gene lost 5 bases, with 16 bases spanning the gap. DNA of the CDR3: TGTGCCAGCAGCGCGCCCGGGAGAACCGACGAGCAGTACTTC. Translated: CASSAPGRTDEQYF. The full variable domain, its missing parts supplied by reference TRBV7-6 and TRBJ2-7, is GAGVSQSPRYKVTKRGQDVALRCDPISGHVSLYWYRQALGQGPEFLTYFNYEAQQDKSGLPNDRFSAERPEGSISTLTIQRTEQRDSAMYRCASSAPGRTDEQYFGPGTRLTVT.

The chain couples TRBV15 to TRBJ1-1, with no clear D. The ends were cut back, 0 bases at V and 1 base at J, with 6 bases in the middle. The CDR3 has 14 amino acids. Germline V gene data show CDR1 as LNHNV and CDR2 as YYDKDF (reference sequence). The CDR3 region is CATSRDLSNTEAFF. The CDR3 coding sequence is TGTGCCACCAGCAGAGATCTGTCGAACACTGAAGCTTTCTTT.

The chain combines TRBV2 with TRBJ2-1; TRBD2 might be the D (5 bases). CDR3 length: 14 residues. Per germline, CDR1 SNHLY and CDR2 FYNNEI. Trimming shortened V by 8 bases and J by 1 base, and 12 bases separated the two germline ends. As DNA, the CDR3 is TGTGCCAGCGGACCCCCGGGATCCTACAATGAGCAGTTCTTC. It codes for CASGPPGSYNEQFF.

The genes are TRBV7-2 and TRBJ2-1; a possible D gene is TRBD2 (6 bases). Germline V gene sequence: CDR1 SGHTA, CDR2 FQGNSA. CDR3 length equals 15 residues. Trimming cost V 1 base and J 5 bases, with 12 bases left between them. CDR3 amino acids: CASSLVGGRNNEQFF. DNA of the CDR3: TGTGCCAGCAGCTTAGTGGGGGGACGGAACAATGAGCAGTTCTTC.

The sample holds one count of this clone. The gene calls are TRBV10-3 and TRBJ1-2; the match to TRBD1 covers 8 bases. The length of the CDR3 is 15 residues. Trimming removed 3 bases from V and 4 bases from J; junction bases left unmatched: 7. Germline lookup yields CDR1 ENHRY and CDR2 SYGVKD. The CDR3 reads CAISDLGQGTYGYTF. For the CDR3, the DNA is TGTGCCATCAGTGACCTAGGACAGGGTACCTATGGCTACACCTTC.

The chain couples TRBV6-5 to TRBJ2-1; TRBD2 agrees at 13 bases. Germline-derived CDR1 and CDR2 are MNHEY and SVGAGI. Losses at the gene ends were 8 bases for V and 4 bases for J; bases not matched to a gene: 5. This CDR3 contains 15 residues. The CDR3: CASRLAGGAYNEQFF. In nucleotides, the CDR3 is TGTGCCAGCCGACTAGCGGGAGGTGCGTACAATGAGCAGTTCTTC.

The chain combines TRBV19 with TRBJ2-2; a possible D gene is TRBD1 (5 bases). V lost 5 bases, J lost 0 bases, and 13 bases lay in between. The CDR3 contains 16 residues. CDR1 LNHDA and CDR2 SQIVND come from the germline V gene (reference sequence). The CDR3 region has the DNA TGTGCCAGTAGTCTTGACAGTTTTTCGAACACCGGGGAGCTGTTTTTT. Its translation: CASSLDSFSNTGELFF.

This chain links TRBV5-1 with TRBJ2-3; D unresolved. CDR1 and CDR2 from the germline V gene are SGHRS and YFSETQ. This CDR3 has 16 amino acids. Trimming took off 4 bases at V and 0 bases at J, with 15 bases between the two ends. CDR3 protein: CASSPTPGGSTDTQYF. CDR3 sequence (DNA): TGCGCCAGCAGCCCTACCCCAGGTGGAAGCACAGATACGCAGTATTTT.

J is TRBJ1-1 and V is TRBV5-1; 9 bases fit TRBD1. The V and J ends lost 4 bases and 1 base, in that order; junction bases with no gene match: 2. CDR3 length: 14 amino acids. Germline V gene sequence: CDR1 SGHRS, CDR2 YFSETQ. CDR3 protein: CASSLDRGNTEAFF. The CDR3 DNA is TGCGCCAGCAGCCTGGACAGGGGGAACACTGAAGCTTTCTTT.

The chain couples TRBV2 to TRBJ2-5; 9 bases map to TRBD2. The CDR3 length is 15 residues. CDR1 is SNHLY and CDR2 is FYNNEI in the germline V gene. J lost 2 bases, V lost 7 bases, and 8 bases had no gene match. The CDR3 spells CASTAAGGRQETQYF. CDR3 nucleotide sequence: TGTGCCAGCACCGCCGCGGGGGGGCGACAAGAGACCCAGTACTTC.